This paragraph covers one T cell receptor (beta chain) sequence. This sample is drawn from a study of blood T cell repertoires in COVID-19. Study information: Samples taken during acute and convalescent COVID-19 were collected in the United States, Italy and Spain. The cDNA or gDNA used as material had been derived from T cells, B-cell-depleted T cells, or PBMCs.

In the original workflow: Reference gene primer amplification yielded estimated nucleated cell counts. Assay: immunoSEQ multiplex PCR; the TCRdb copy retains only in-frame clones and omits some. V and J calls plus clone size are reproduced from that table; the DNA served to infer D and trimming. The data show about 57,000 clones, with 70% to 80% seen just once and roughly a third held by the top ten. Sequencing was carried out using peripheral blood. This receptor was obtained from a human donor in a cohort sampled during active COVID-19.

CDR3 nucleotide sequence: TGTGCCAGCAGCGACCGGGACAGGAGATACAATGAGCAGTTCTTC. Protein sequence: CASSDRDRRYNEQFF. The rearrangement uses TRBV21-1 and TRBJ2-1; TRBD1 was called by the table and not checked on the DNA. TRBV21-1 is recorded as a pseudogene. This CDR3 spans 15 amino acids.